This entry lists 24 T cell receptor beta chains sequenced from one sample in a study of regulatory T cells in long-lasting Graves disease. The time point: newly diagnosed GD, antithyroid drugs for less than 3 months. Making the TCR library involved RNA that had been extracted from PBMCs. iRepertoire HTBI primers and Arm-PCR of CDR3 regions built TCR beta libraries. MiXCR was run by TCRdb on the multiplex PCR reads, yielding one entry per CDR3 protein. Of approximately 390,000 distinct CDR3 sequences listed, 15% to 20% are singletons. In addition, the sample was reused for a study of T cells in Graves' hyperthyroidism and ophthalmopathy.

This specimen consisted of peripheral blood mononuclear cells (PBMCs), obtained at new diagnosis, from a patient treated with antithyroid drugs. All receptors derive from a woman under 30 with Graves disease.

There are many counts of this clonotype. This rearrangement joins TRBV5-1 to TRBJ2-3; TRBD2 might be the D (6 bases). The germline V gene encodes CDR1 SGHRS and CDR2 YFSETQ. The CDR3 runs to 17 residues. Between the trimmed V and J ends, which lost 1 base and 0 bases, there was a span of 15 bases. CDR3 in amino acids: CASSLSLARLSTDTQYF. The DNA for the CDR3 is TGCGCCAGCAGCTTGTCACTAGCCCGACTCAGCACAGATACGCAGTATTTT.

This chain connects TRBV6-1 to TRBJ1-2; possible D gene TRBD1, 5 bases. Germline V gene sequence: CDR1 MNHNS, CDR2 SASEGT. V gave up 6 bases and J gave up 7 bases, with 27 bases separating them. The CDR3 has 17 amino acids. The CDR3 here is CASRDVGTGLRLFGYTF. The CDR3 DNA follows: TGTGCCAGCAGGGACGTCGGGACGGGGTTAAGGTTATTTGGCTACACCTTC.

This chain joins TRBV19 and TRBJ2-7; D unclear. The germline CDR1 and CDR2 sequences are LNHDA and SQIVND (reference sequence). There are 13 residues in the CDR3. V lost 2 bases to trimming and J lost 0 bases, with 5 bases between them. DNA of the CDR3: TGTGCCAGTAGTATACAGTCCTCCTACGAGCAGTACTTC. It codes for CASSIQSSYEQYF.

This clonotype was detected many times. The rearrangement joins TRBV20-1 to TRBJ2-2; D not certain. The V gene lost 0 bases and the J gene lost 1 base, with 12 bases spanning the gap. There are 16 residues in the CDR3. Germline assignment: CDR1 DFQATT and CDR2 SNEGSKA (reference sequence). In DNA form, the CDR3 reads TGCAGTGCTAGAGATCCAATGACACTGAACACCGGGGAGCTGTTTTTT. It yields the protein CSARDPMTLNTGELFF.

This clonotype was recorded many times. This chain joins TRBV5-5 and TRBJ1-1; D possibly corresponds to TRBD1 (6 bases). V shed 6 bases and J shed 4 bases, with 13 bases lying between them. The germline gives CDR1 SGHKS, CDR2 YYEKEE (reference sequence). The CDR3 contains 13 residues. For the CDR3, the DNA is TGTGCCAGCACCAGAAAGGGGGGCACTGAAGCTTTCTTT. Amino acid sequence: CASTRKGGTEAFF. The full variable domain, with the rest looked up from reference TRBV5-5 and TRBJ1-1, is DAGVTQSPTHLIKTRGQQVTLRCSPISGHKSVSWYQQVLGQGPQFIFQYYEKEERGRGNFPDRFSARQFPNYSSELNVNALLLGDSALYLCASTRKGGTEAFFGQGTRLTVV.

About this clonotype: A much more abundant neighbour one base away suggests this may be a read error. This rearrangement joins TRBV11-2 to TRBJ2-1, with 7 bases lining up with TRBD2. CDR1 and CDR2 (germline): SGHAT, FQNNGV. CDR3 size: 15 residues. DNA of the CDR3: TGTGCCAGCAGCCCCACCCAGCGGGAATACAATGAGCGGTTCTTC. As protein: CASSPTQREYNERFF.

This clonotype was observed at least ten times. The chain recombines TRBV6-9 with TRBJ1-4; 11 nucleotides agree with TRBD1. Germline CDR1 MNHGY, CDR2 SVAAGI. The CDR3 has 16 residues. The V and J ends lost 4 bases and 6 bases, in that order; junction bases with no gene match: 7. CDR3 amino acids: CASSWFPGQGDEKLFF. CDR3 in DNA: TGTGCCAGCAGTTGGTTTCCGGGACAGGGGGATGAAAAACTGTTTTTT.

The sample holds many counts of this clonotype. The chain carries TRBV28 and TRBJ1-4; D is undetermined. From germline, CDR1 is MDHEN and CDR2 SYDVKM. This CDR3 region has 13 residues. The V end was cut by 8 bases, the J end by 0 bases, with 7 bases between. CDR3 sequence (DNA): TGTGCCAGCGAGAAGGCAACTAATGAAAAACTGTTTTTT. This gives the protein CASEKATNEKLFF.

This clonotype has a handful of counts. The rearrangement links TRBV7-3 to TRBJ2-2; no clear D gene. The V end lost 3 bases, the J end lost 6 bases, and 8 bases lay between the germline ends. The CDR3 extends over 13 amino acids. The germline gives CDR1 SGHTA, CDR2 FQGTGA. In nucleotides, the CDR3 is TGTGCCAGCAGCTTTGAATGGGCCGGGGAGCTGTTTTTT. Its translation: CASSFEWAGELFF.

There are a few counts of this clonotype. This rearrangement joins TRBV10-3 to TRBJ1-6; D unresolved. This CDR3 spans 12 amino acids. Trimming removed 0 bases at V and 17 bases at J, with 11 bases between. Looked up from germline, CDR1 is ENHRY and CDR2 is SYGVKD. This chain's CDR3 is CAISESTNPFHF. The DNA of the CDR3 is TGTGCCATCAGTGAGTCGACCAACCCCTTCCACTTT.

This clonotype has a handful of counts. V gene TRBV6-2 or TRBV6-3 combines with J gene TRBJ2-3; 9 bases line up with TRBD2. Germline CDR1 reads MNHEY; CDR2 reads SVGEGT. Germline trimming cut 1 base from V and 4 bases from J; bases unmatched to any gene: 6. This CDR3 region has 16 residues. As DNA, the CDR3 is TGTGCCAGCAGTTACTTGAAGCGGGAGGATTCAGATACGCAGTATTTT. It translates to CASSYLKREDSDTQYF.

The chain is built from TRBV19 and TRBJ2-7; weak D call: TRBD2 (5 bases). The CDR3 sequence is 16 residues long. V was cut by 6 bases and J by 3 bases, with 21 bases left in between. The germline V gene has CDR1 LNHDA and CDR2 SQIVND (reference sequence). The CDR3 nucleotides read TGTGCCAGTAGCCCAACGCACGACTATAGCGTCTACGAGCAGTACTTC. It is translated as CASSPTHDYSVYEQYF.

With respect to this clonotype: This CDR3 fails to terminate in the conserved phenylalanine or tryptophan, so it likely reflects a read error. This chain connects TRBV7-6 to TRBJ2-2; D gene unclear. The CDR3 is made up of 16 amino acids. V lost 5 bases and J lost 2, with 15 bases in between. Germline-derived CDR1 and CDR2 are SGHVS and FNYEAQ. CDR3: CASSLWVFANTGELFS. CDR3 nucleotide sequence: TGTGCCAGCAGCCTCTGGGTCTTCGCTAACACCGGGGAGCTGTTTTCT.

The CDR3 DNA is TGTGCCTGGGCCCGACTAGCGGGCTCCTACGAGCAGTACTTC. Amino acids: CAWARLAGSYEQYF. The chain carries TRBV30 and TRBJ2-7; 10 nucleotides match TRBD2. This CDR3 has 14 amino acids. J was trimmed by 0 bases and V by 5 bases; bases with no gene match: 4. CDR1 and CDR2 (germline): GTSNPN, SVGIG (reference sequence).

This clonotype showed up just a few times. The chain has TRBV24-1 and TRBJ1-4; weak D call: TRBD1 (6 bases). CDR1 is KGHDR, CDR2 SFDVKD, per germline. The germline V and J ends were trimmed by 4 bases and 8 bases, with 13 bases remaining between them. The CDR3 consists of 14 residues. In nucleotides, the CDR3 is TGTGCCACCAGTGACTCGGACAGTGGGGAAAAACTGTTTTTT. It codes for CATSDSDSGEKLFF.

At least ten counts were recorded for this clonotype. The gene calls are TRBV7-8 and TRBJ1-5; the match to TRBD1 covers 8 bases. CDR3 length equals 16 residues. The germline gives CDR1 SGHVS, CDR2 FQNEAQ. With 5 bases clipped from V and 1 base from J, the junction kept 7 bases outside the gene matches. CDR3 coding DNA: TGTGCCAGCAGCATGGACAGGGTGGGGAGCAATCAGCCCCAGCATTTT. Translation: CASSMDRVGSNQPQHF.

This clonotype appeared a few times. V gene TRBV5-1 combines with J gene TRBJ2-2; D not certain. Germline V gene lookup returns CDR1 SGHRS and CDR2 YFSETQ. The V end lost 6 bases, the J end lost 5 bases, and 17 bases lay between the germline ends. CDR3 size: 15 residues. For the CDR3, the DNA is TGCGCCAGCAATATGGAAAACGTTATGACCGGGGAGCTGTTTTTT. The encoded protein is CASNMENVMTGELFF.

This clonotype has ten or more counts. This rearrangement joins TRBV2 to TRBJ2-6, with 9 bases identical to TRBD2. Unmatched junction bases numbered 12, after V lost 2 bases and J lost 1 base. This CDR3 spans 20 amino acids. Germline V gene lookup returns CDR1 SNHLY and CDR2 FYNNEI. The CDR3 nucleotides are TGTGCCAGCAGTGAATGGAGGGTAGCGGGGGCCGCTTCTGGGGCCAACGTCCTGACTTTC. Its protein is CASSEWRVAGAASGANVLTF. The full variable domain, with the rest looked up from reference TRBV2 and TRBJ2-6, is EPEVTQTPSHQVTQMGQEVILRCVPISNHLYFYWYRQILGQKVEFLVSFYNNEISEKSEIFDDQFSVERPDGSNFTLKIRSTKLEDSAMYFCASSEWRVAGAASGANVLTFGAGSRLTVL.

The chain uses TRBV10-3 and TRBJ1-6; 7 bases fit TRBD1. Trimming at V came to 3 bases and at J to 6 bases, leaving 2 bases not matched to a gene. The CDR3 runs to 14 residues. The germline CDR1 and CDR2 sequences are ENHRY and SYGVKD. CDR3 in amino acids: CAISEQGLNSPLHF. The CDR3 DNA sequence: TGTGCCATCAGTGAACAGGGGCTTAATTCACCCCTCCACTTT.

This clonotype was observed a handful of times. A junction boundary mismatches the germline segment, possibly from a read error. This chain uses TRBV5-1 with TRBJ2-5, with D perhaps matching TRBD1 (5 bases). The germline CDR1 and CDR2 sequences are SGHRS and YFSETQ. The CDR3 totals 14 residues. The chain's CDR3 is CASSLGHFQETQYF. The CDR3 region has the DNA TGTGCCAGCAGCCTAGGACATTTCCAAGAGACCCAGTACTTC.

This clonotype has ten or more counts. This sequence joins TRBV2 and TRBJ2-7; possible D gene TRBD1, 7 bases. Trimming stripped 7 bases from V and 2 bases from J, with 18 bases between. The CDR3 is 15 residues long. The germline V gene has CDR1 SNHLY and CDR2 FYNNEI. CDR3 loop: CASTQEGAGAYEQYF. As DNA, the CDR3 is TGTGCCAGCACCCAGGAGGGGGCAGGGGCCTACGAGCAGTACTTC.

This clonotype was detected only a few times. The chain combines TRBV10-1 with TRBJ2-3, with TRBD1 matching 10 bases. The germline CDR1 and CDR2 sequences are WNHNN and SYGVQD (reference sequence). V shed 0 bases, J shed 5 bases, and the junction held 5 bases outside the gene matches. The CDR3 is made up of 16 amino acids. CDR3: CASSESGTGVLDTQYF. The CDR3 DNA is TGCGCCAGCAGTGAGTCGGGGACAGGGGTCCTAGATACGCAGTATTTT.

This clonotype was detected many times. V usage is TRBV12-3 or TRBV12-4 and J usage is TRBJ1-4; the D is unclear. V lost 1 base, J lost 10 bases, and 16 bases lay in between. The CDR3 covers 15 residues. The CDR3 sequence: CASSLDPNGYGKLFF. In DNA form, the CDR3 reads TGTGCCAGCAGTTTAGACCCGAACGGATATGGAAAACTGTTTTTT.

The genes are TRBV2 and TRBJ2-7, with 9 bases fitting TRBD1. With 5 bases clipped from V and 4 bases from J, the junction kept 9 bases outside the gene matches. The CDR3 is 15 residues long. The germline CDR1 and CDR2 sequences are SNHLY and FYNNEI. The CDR3 coding sequence is TGTGCCAGCAGTTTGTCCGGGACAGGGTGGTACGAGCAGTACTTC. Translating gives CASSLSGTGWYEQYF.